The 11 T cell receptor beta chains given below trace back to one sample, sequenced in a study of blood T cell repertoires in COVID-19. The table came from immunoSEQ multiplex PCR; TCRdb's copy has only in-frame clones and leaves some out. This table holds 100,000 to 150,000 clones, less than 90% found once. Sequences were obtained from peripheral blood. These receptor sequences come from an elderly man with active or convalescent COVID-19.

The genes are TRBV9 and TRBJ2-5; TRBD2 matches at 10 bases. The V gene end was trimmed by 0 bases and the J gene end by 5 bases; junction bases not matched to a gene: 7. Per germline, CDR1 SGDLS and CDR2 YYNGEE. The CDR3 covers 16 residues. The CDR3 sequence is CASSVASGSQGETQYF. The CDR3 DNA sequence: TGTGCCAGCAGCGTAGCTAGCGGGAGTCAGGGGGAGACCCAGTACTTC.

This clone was detected once. The chain couples TRBV6-1 to TRBJ1-1; D unclear. V lost 2 bases and J lost 2, with 12 bases in between. CDR1 is MNHNS, CDR2 SASEGT, per germline. The CDR3 is 15 residues long. DNA of the CDR3: TGTGCCAGCAGTGAACTTGGGCAAGTTAACACTGAAGCTTTCTTT. It yields the protein CASSELGQVNTEAFF.

This clone was detected ten times or more. The J gene is TRBJ2-2, the V gene TRBV19; D possibly corresponds to TRBD1 (6 bases). Germline values: CDR1 LNHDA, CDR2 SQIVND (reference sequence). This CDR3 is built from 13 residues. Between the trimmed V and J ends, which lost 3 bases and 8 bases, there was a span of 10 bases. The DNA of the CDR3 is TGTGCCAGTAGTATCCAGGGGAAGGGGGAGCTGTTTTTT. Translation: CASSIQGKGELFF.

The table lists this clone with a count of one. CDR3 amino acids: CASKVQGARTSPLHF. The CDR3 bases are TGTGCCAGCAAAGTACAGGGGGCGCGGACTTCACCCCTCCACTTT. This chain links TRBV6-5 with TRBJ1-6; TRBD1 matches 9 bases. The CDR3 has 15 residues. CDR1 MNHEY and CDR2 SVGAGI come from the germline V gene. V shed 7 bases and J 9 bases; nucleotides not matched to a gene: 10.

In this sample, this clone turned up once. The V and J genes are TRBV20-1 and TRBJ2-5; no firm D call. V shed 3 bases and J shed 0 bases, with 11 bases lying between them. The CDR3 has 14 residues. Germline CDR1 DFQATT, CDR2 SNEGSKA (reference sequence). Here the CDR3 DNA reads TGCAGTGCTAGTGCCCTATCTTACCAAGAGACCCAGTACTTC. This gives the protein CSASALSYQETQYF.

The rearrangement uses TRBV24-1 and TRBJ2-7, with 7 bases aligning to TRBD1. Looked up from germline, CDR1 is KGHDR and CDR2 is SFDVKD. The ends lost 3 bases at V and 5 bases at J; junction bases unmatched: 6. The CDR3 has 14 amino acids. The CDR3 here is CATSDRTGTHEQYF. The CDR3 DNA is TGTGCCACCAGTGATCGGACAGGAACCCACGAGCAGTACTTC.

The chain employs TRBV9 and TRBJ2-1; tentative D call: TRBD2 (5 bases). The CDR3 is 16 residues long. Trimming shortened V by 3 bases and J by 5 bases, and 18 bases separated the two germline ends. From germline, CDR1 is SGDLS and CDR2 YYNGEE. CDR3 sequence: CASSAGGALGHNEQFF. Here the CDR3 DNA reads TGTGCCAGCAGCGCAGGAGGAGCCCTGGGTCACAATGAGCAGTTCTTC.

The V call is TRBV6-5, the J call TRBJ2-2; 9 bases are a match to TRBD2. Germline values: CDR1 MNHEY, CDR2 SVGAGI. V shed 2 bases, J shed 3 bases, and the junction held 1 base outside the gene matches. This CDR3 region has 15 residues. The CDR3 spells CASSYQRGDTGELFF. The CDR3 nucleotides read TGTGCCAGCAGTTACCAGCGGGGGGACACCGGGGAGCTGTTTTTT.

CDR3 residues: CASSLDGTNEKLFF. As DNA, the CDR3 is TGCGCCAGCAGCTTGGACGGGACTAATGAAAAACTGTTTTTT. This chain joins TRBV5-1 and TRBJ1-4, with D hard to call. The CDR3 is 14 residues long. From germline, CDR1 is SGHRS and CDR2 YFSETQ. The V and J ends lost 0 bases and 2 bases respectively, with 5 bases between them.

J is TRBJ2-3 and V is TRBV10-3; D call uncertain. V was cut by 6 bases and J by 0 bases, with 13 bases left in between. Germline CDR1 is ENHRY and CDR2 is SYGVKD. This CDR3 is built from 15 residues. CDR3 region: CAIRSDKTSTDTQYF. The CDR3 nucleotides read TGTGCCATCAGATCCGACAAAACTAGCACAGATACGCAGTATTTT.

J is TRBJ2-5 and V is TRBV5-1; the match to TRBD2 covers 9 bases. The germline CDR1 and CDR2 sequences are SGHRS and YFSETQ. The length of the CDR3 is 18 residues. The V gene end was trimmed by 0 bases and the J gene end by 1 base; junction bases not matched to a gene: 10. CDR3 DNA sequence: TGCGCCAGCAGCTTGGCAATCGGCCTAGCGGGGAGCCAAGAGACCCAGTACTTC. The encoded protein is CASSLAIGLAGSQETQYF.